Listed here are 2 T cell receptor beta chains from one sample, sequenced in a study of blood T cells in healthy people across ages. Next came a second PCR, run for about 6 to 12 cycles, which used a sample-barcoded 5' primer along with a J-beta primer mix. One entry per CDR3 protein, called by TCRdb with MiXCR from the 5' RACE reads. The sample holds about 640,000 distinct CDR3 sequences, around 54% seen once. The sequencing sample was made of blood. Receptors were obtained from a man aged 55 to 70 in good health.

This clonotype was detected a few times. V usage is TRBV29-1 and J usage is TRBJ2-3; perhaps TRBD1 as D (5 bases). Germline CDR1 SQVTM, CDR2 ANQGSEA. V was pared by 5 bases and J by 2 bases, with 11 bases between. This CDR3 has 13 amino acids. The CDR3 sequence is CSVTRQTTDTQYF. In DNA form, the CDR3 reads TGCAGCGTTACACGACAGACCACAGATACGCAGTATTTT.

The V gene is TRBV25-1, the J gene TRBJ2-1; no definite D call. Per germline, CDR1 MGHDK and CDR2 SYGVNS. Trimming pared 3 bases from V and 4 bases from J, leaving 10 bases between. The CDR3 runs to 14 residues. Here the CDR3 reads CASSDLQFYNEQFF. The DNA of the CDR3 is TGTGCCAGCAGTGATTTACAGTTTTACAATGAGCAGTTCTTC. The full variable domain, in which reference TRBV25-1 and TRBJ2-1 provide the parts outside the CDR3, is EADIYQTPRYLVIGTGKKITLECSQTMGHDKMYWYQQDPGMELHLIHYSYGVNSTEKGDLSSESTVSRIRTEHFPLTLESARPSHTSQYLCASSDLQFYNEQFFGPGTRLTVL.